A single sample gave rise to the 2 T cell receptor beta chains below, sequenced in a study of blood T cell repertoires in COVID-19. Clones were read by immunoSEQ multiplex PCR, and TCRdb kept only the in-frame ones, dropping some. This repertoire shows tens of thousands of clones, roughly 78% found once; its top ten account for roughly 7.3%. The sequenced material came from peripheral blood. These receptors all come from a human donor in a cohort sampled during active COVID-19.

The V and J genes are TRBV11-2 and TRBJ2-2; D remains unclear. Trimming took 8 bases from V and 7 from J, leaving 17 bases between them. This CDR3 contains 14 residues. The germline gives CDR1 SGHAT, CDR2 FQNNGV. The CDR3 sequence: CASSPAVVVGELFF. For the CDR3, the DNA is TGTGCCAGCTCGCCTGCCGTAGTGGTCGGGGAGCTGTTTTTT.

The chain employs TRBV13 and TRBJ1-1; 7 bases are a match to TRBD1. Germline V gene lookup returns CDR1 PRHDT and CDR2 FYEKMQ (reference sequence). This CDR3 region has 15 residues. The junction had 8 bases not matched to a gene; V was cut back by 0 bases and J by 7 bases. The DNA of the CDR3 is TGTGCCAGCAGCTTAGGTACAGGGGAGGCCATTGAAGCTTTCTTT. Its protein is CASSLGTGEAIEAFF.